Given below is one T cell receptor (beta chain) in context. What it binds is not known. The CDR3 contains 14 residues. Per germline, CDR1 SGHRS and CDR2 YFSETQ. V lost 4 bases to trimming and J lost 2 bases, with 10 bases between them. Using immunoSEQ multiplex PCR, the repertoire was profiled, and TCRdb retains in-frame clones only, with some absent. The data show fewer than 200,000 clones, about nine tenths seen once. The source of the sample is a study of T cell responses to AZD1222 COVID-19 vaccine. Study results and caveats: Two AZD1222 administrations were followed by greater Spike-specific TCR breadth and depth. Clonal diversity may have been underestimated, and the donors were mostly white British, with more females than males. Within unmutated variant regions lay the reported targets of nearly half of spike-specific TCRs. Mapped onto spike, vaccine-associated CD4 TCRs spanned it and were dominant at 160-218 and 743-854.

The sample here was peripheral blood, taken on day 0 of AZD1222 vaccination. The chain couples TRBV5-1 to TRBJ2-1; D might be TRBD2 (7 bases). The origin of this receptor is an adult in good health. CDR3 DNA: TGCGCCAGCAGCGGCGGGGGCGCCTACAATGAGCAGTTCTTC. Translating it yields CASSGGGAYNEQFF.